Following are 10 T cell receptor beta chains from one sample sequenced in a study of blood T cell repertoires in COVID-19. TCRdb's table, derived via immunoSEQ multiplex PCR, lists solely in-frame clones and lacks some. The data show more than 90,000 clones, 85% seen once. The source material was peripheral blood. The receptor set was obtained from a woman in her 70s with active or convalescent COVID-19.

Regarding this clone: The sample has other DNA sequences that encode this CDR3 too. The DNA of the CDR3 is TGTGCCAGCAGCTTATCTAGCGGCACAGATACGCAGTATTTT. Translation gives CASSLSSGTDTQYF. The V gene is TRBV7-2, the J gene TRBJ2-3; possibly TRBD2 for D (6 bases). The germline V gene has CDR1 SGHTA and CDR2 FQGNSA. There are 14 residues in the CDR3. V gave up 2 bases and J gave up 1 base, with 7 bases separating them.

In this sample, this clone turned up once. The chain joins TRBV9 to TRBJ2-1, with 9 bases identical to TRBD2. J was trimmed by 4 bases and V by 0 bases; bases with no gene match: 5. Germline V lookup: CDR1 SGDLS, CDR2 YYNGEE. The CDR3 extends over 16 amino acids. Here the CDR3 reads CASSVDILAGYNEQFF. DNA for the CDR3: TGTGCCAGCAGCGTAGATATCCTAGCGGGGTACAATGAGCAGTTCTTC.

The rearrangement links TRBV30 to TRBJ1-2; D ambiguous. Per the germline V gene, CDR1 is GTSNPN and CDR2 is SVGIG (reference sequence). The V end lost 0 bases, the J end lost 8 bases, and 19 bases lay between the germline ends. The CDR3 extends over 15 amino acids. CDR3 nucleotide sequence: TGTGCCTGGAGTGTGATCGGGAGGGCCCCTTTAGGCTACACCTTC. Translated: CAWSVIGRAPLGYTF.

This chain joins TRBV5-1 and TRBJ1-2, with D unclear. V lost 3 bases and J lost 3, with 9 bases in between. The CDR3 spans 13 residues. CDR1 and CDR2 (germline): SGHRS, YFSETQ. The DNA for the CDR3 is TGCGCCAGCAGCTCAGACTCATACTATGGCTACACCTTC. Amino acids: CASSSDSYYGYTF.

The rearrangement joins TRBV19 to TRBJ1-1, with a weak D call TRBD1 (5 bases). Trimming removed 6 bases from V and 5 bases from J, with 10 bases in between. Germline CDR1 LNHDA, CDR2 SQIVND (reference sequence). The CDR3 runs 12 residues. The CDR3 DNA follows: TGTGCCAGTAGATCCGGGGGGACTGAAGCTTTCTTT. Protein product: CASRSGGTEAFF.

This sequence joins TRBV3-1 (or the pseudogene TRBV3-2) and TRBJ2-7; 8 bases map to TRBD1. Germline V CDR1 and CDR2: LGHDT, YNNKEL (reference sequence). V shed 3 bases, J shed 7 bases, and the junction held 2 bases outside the gene matches. CDR3 length: 12 residues. The CDR3, as DNA: TGTGCCAGCAGCCATACAGGGGGGGAGCAGTACTTC. Protein: CASSHTGGEQYF.

The CDR3 nucleotides read TGCGCCAGCAGCTTAAGAACAGGGGCGCCTAACTATGGCTACACCTTC. Translated, it gives CASSLRTGAPNYGYTF. This sequence joins TRBV5-1 and TRBJ1-2; 7 nucleotides line up with TRBD1. Losses at the gene ends were 2 bases for V and 0 bases for J; bases not matched to a gene: 7. CDR3 length: 16 amino acids. Germline V gives CDR1 SGHRS, CDR2 YFSETQ.

The chain combines TRBV6-5 with TRBJ2-5; 7 bases are a match to TRBD1. The J segment lost 5 bases and the V segment lost 2 bases, leaving 5 bases of the junction unmatched. Germline CDR1 reads MNHEY; CDR2 reads SVGAGI. CDR3 length: 14 amino acids. The CDR3 nucleotides read TGTGCCAGCAGTTACATAGGGGGCGGGGAGACCCAGTACTTC. Amino acids: CASSYIGGGETQYF.

Only a few counts were recorded for this clone. The chain links TRBV7-9 to TRBJ1-1; TRBD1 agrees at 9 bases. This CDR3 region has 16 residues. With V trimmed by 4 bases and J by 1 base, 7 bases remained unmatched. CDR1 and CDR2 from the germline V gene are SEHNR and FQNEAQ (reference sequence). The CDR3 coding sequence is TGTGCCAGCAGCTCGGGACAGGGCTACTGGAACACTGAAGCTTTCTTT. It specifies CASSSGQGYWNTEAFF.

This clone was observed once. The CDR3 nucleotides read TGTGCCAGCAGCTCATACGGACAGGCCTACGAGCAGTACTTC. Amino acid sequence: CASSSYGQAYEQYF. The rearrangement uses TRBV7-8 and TRBJ2-7; 7 positions agree with TRBD1. The ends lost 4 bases at V and 2 bases at J; junction bases unmatched: 5. The length of the CDR3 is 14 residues. CDR1 is SGHVS and CDR2 is FQNEAQ in the germline V gene.